These 31 T cell receptor beta chains came from one sample sequenced in a study of early T cells in non-severe SARS-CoV-2 infection. MiXCR, applied by TCRdb to the 5' RACE reads, yields one record per CDR3 protein. The sample contains fewer than 50,000 distinct CDR3 sequences, roughly 6.2% of which appear only once. The specimen was whole blood. These receptors originate from an adult who was a healthcare worker with PCR-confirmed SARS-CoV-2 infection or an uninfected control (not recorded which).

This clonotype was observed many times. This sequence joins TRBV2 and TRBJ2-3, with 7 nucleotides matching TRBD2. V was clipped by 2 bases and J by 2 bases; unmatched bases: 7. Germline CDR1 is SNHLY and CDR2 is FYNNEI. The CDR3 spans 16 residues. CDR3 in DNA: TGTGCCAGCAGTGAAACACGGACTAGGAACACAGATACGCAGTATTTT. The encoded protein is CASSETRTRNTDTQYF.

This sequence joins TRBV7-6 and TRBJ1-1; possible D gene TRBD1, 5 bases. The CDR3 is 15 residues long. The germline V gene has CDR1 SGHVS and CDR2 FNYEAQ. Trimming left V 5 bases short and J 0 bases short, with 13 bases between. The CDR3 protein is CASSPPDIMNTEAFF. The CDR3 DNA sequence: TGTGCCAGCAGCCCCCCGGACATAATGAACACTGAAGCTTTCTTT.

Ten or more counts support this clonotype. Here the CDR3 DNA reads TGTGCCAGCAGACACGACAGGGGCAGCACAGATACGCAGTATTTT. It specifies CASRHDRGSTDTQYF. The J gene is TRBJ2-3, the V gene TRBV12-3 or TRBV12-4, with 8 nucleotides matching TRBD1. Trimming took 6 bases from V and 0 from J; bases not matched to a gene: 5. The CDR3 loop spans 15 amino acids.

The rearrangement links TRBV7-9 to TRBJ2-5, with 9 bases lining up with TRBD1. This CDR3 spans 15 amino acids. The J segment lost 5 bases and the V segment lost 5 bases, leaving 9 bases of the junction unmatched. Per the germline V gene, CDR1 is SEHNR and CDR2 is FQNEAQ (reference sequence). The DNA for the CDR3 is TGTGCCAGCAGCCCAGGACAGGGGAGGTTGGAGACCCAGTACTTC. This gives the protein CASSPGQGRLETQYF.

J is TRBJ1-1 and V is TRBV6-6, with 7 bases matching TRBD1. The germline gives CDR1 MNHNY, CDR2 SVGAGI (reference sequence). CDR3 length: 15 residues. After removal of 5 bases from V and 0 bases from J, the junction contained 6 bases not matched to a gene. This CDR3 is CASSTPQGVNTEAFF. In nucleotides, the CDR3 is TGTGCCAGCAGTACACCTCAGGGGGTGAACACTGAAGCTTTCTTT.

This clonotype occurred many times. The rearrangement joins TRBV24-1 to TRBJ2-3; TRBD1 might be the D (6 bases). Germline V gene sequence: CDR1 KGHDR, CDR2 SFDVKD. The ends were cut back, 5 bases at V and 1 base at J, with 15 bases in the middle. The CDR3 covers 16 residues. Written as DNA, the CDR3 is TGTGCCACCAGTGCTATCAGGGGTCGGGGCACAGATACGCAGTATTTT. Amino acid sequence: CATSAIRGRGTDTQYF.

This clonotype was seen repeatedly, ten times or more. The chain carries TRBV29-1 and TRBJ2-3; D call uncertain. The CDR3 covers 10 residues. CDR1 and CDR2 from the germline V gene are SQVTM and ANQGSEA. Trimming cost V 7 bases and J 0 bases, with 2 bases left between them. The CDR3 DNA reads as TGCAGCGCGAGCACAGATACGCAGTATTTT. Protein: CSASTDTQYF.

This clonotype was observed at least ten times. The chain couples TRBV7-6 to TRBJ1-6; maybe TRBD1 (6 bases). Germline V gene sequence: CDR1 SGHVS, CDR2 FNYEAQ. V shed 5 bases and J shed 6 bases, with 20 bases lying between them. This CDR3 has 17 amino acids. The CDR3 sequence is CASSQRALQGFNSPLHF. Here the CDR3 DNA reads TGTGCCAGCAGCCAAAGGGCTTTACAGGGATTTAATTCACCCCTCCACTTT.

The table lists this clonotype with many counts. The chain is built from TRBV10-3 and TRBJ2-3, with D possibly matching TRBD2 (7 bases). V was trimmed by 8 bases and J by 2 bases, leaving 11 bases between them. Looked up from germline, CDR1 is ENHRY and CDR2 is SYGVKD. The CDR3 totals 13 residues. CDR3 in amino acids: CAIAAGATDTQYF. The CDR3 DNA follows: TGTGCCATCGCGGCGGGGGCCACAGATACGCAGTATTTT.

The chain has TRBV7-9 and TRBJ2-6; the D gene is possibly TRBD2 (5 bases). Trimming stripped 1 base from V and 1 base from J, with 8 bases between. Germline V gene lookup returns CDR1 SEHNR and CDR2 FQNEAQ (reference sequence). This CDR3 spans 16 amino acids. In DNA, the CDR3 is TGTGCCAGCAGCTTAGGTCCGGGATCTGGGGCCAACGTCCTGACTTTC. Residues: CASSLGPGSGANVLTF.

This clonotype was counted at least ten times. V is TRBV20-1 and J is TRBJ2-7; the D is unclear. The length of the CDR3 is 14 residues. In germline, CDR1 is DFQATT, CDR2 SNEGSKA (reference sequence). The ends were cut back, 6 bases at V and 0 bases at J, with 15 bases in the middle. The CDR3 protein is CSAQPTRNSYEQYF. In DNA form, the CDR3 reads TGCAGTGCCCAACCCACCCGGAACTCCTACGAGCAGTACTTC.

The sample holds many counts of this clonotype. The chain has TRBV20-1 and TRBJ1-2, with D perhaps matching TRBD1 (6 bases). CDR3 length: 14 residues. V was pared by 7 bases and J by 0 bases, with 15 bases between. Germline loops: CDR1 DFQATT, CDR2 SNEGSKA (reference sequence). For the CDR3, the DNA is TGCAGTGTCAGGGGTTCAGGAGCTAACTATGGCTACACCTTC. Encoded protein: CSVRGSGANYGYTF.

A few counts support this clonotype. The rearrangement uses TRBV7-3 and TRBJ1-1; no firm D call. CDR1 and CDR2 from the germline V gene are SGHTA and FQGTGA. V lost 2 bases and J 3 bases, leaving 7 bases between the germline ends. The CDR3 loop spans 13 amino acids. The CDR3 protein is CASSLSLHTEAFF. The CDR3 DNA reads as TGTGCCAGCAGCTTATCGTTGCACACTGAAGCTTTCTTT.

This clonotype was counted at least ten times. The chain joins TRBV28 to TRBJ2-1; D ambiguous. This CDR3 region has 12 residues. V was shortened by 5 bases and J by 8 bases, with 10 bases between the two germline ends. Germline values: CDR1 MDHEN, CDR2 SYDVKM. CDR3 in amino acids: CASSTYPDEQFF. CDR3 nucleotides: TGTGCCAGCAGTACCTACCCCGATGAGCAGTTCTTC.

This clonotype has ten or more counts. The chain joins TRBV7-6 to TRBJ1-6, with 7 nucleotides matching TRBD1. The CDR3 consists of 15 residues. J lost 7 bases, V lost 1 base, and 4 bases had no gene match. Per germline, CDR1 SGHVS and CDR2 FNYEAQ. The CDR3 DNA sequence: TGTGCCAGCAGCTTAGATCTGGACAGGAATTCACCCCTCCACTTT. It specifies CASSLDLDRNSPLHF.

V and J are TRBV13 and TRBJ2-3; TRBD1 might be the D (6 bases). The CDR3 is made up of 16 amino acids. The V end was cut by 5 bases, the J end by 4 bases, with 19 bases between. Per the germline V gene, CDR1 is PRHDT and CDR2 is FYEKMQ (reference sequence). The CDR3 loop reads CASSIQTGGGADTQYF. CDR3 bases: TGTGCCAGCAGCATTCAGACAGGAGGAGGTGCAGATACGCAGTATTTT.

This clonotype has ten or more counts. J is TRBJ2-2 and V is TRBV27; 10 nucleotides align to TRBD1. The length of the CDR3 is 14 residues. Unmatched junction bases numbered 6, after V lost 6 bases and J lost 8 bases. The germline CDR1 and CDR2 sequences are MNHEY and SMNVEV (reference sequence). The CDR3 loop reads CASSPGTGVGELFF. DNA of the CDR3: TGTGCCAGCAGCCCCGGGACAGGGGTTGGGGAGCTGTTTTTT.

Here the CDR3 DNA reads TGCGCCAGCAGCCCACGTTCATGGATTCGGGAGACCCAGTACTTC. It is translated as CASSPRSWIRETQYF. This chain uses TRBV5-1 with TRBJ2-5; unclear D gene. The V end lost 4 bases, the J end lost 5 bases, and 18 bases lay between the germline ends. Germline V gene lookup returns CDR1 SGHRS and CDR2 YFSETQ. CDR3 length: 15 residues.

In its sample, this clonotype was seen many times. The genes are TRBV20-1 and TRBJ2-3; 9 positions match TRBD1. The CDR3 runs 15 residues. J was trimmed by 0 bases and V by 5 bases; bases with no gene match: 6. Germline CDR1 reads DFQATT; CDR2 reads SNEGSKA (reference sequence). This CDR3 reads CSAPTGGGSTDTQYF. CDR3 nucleotide sequence: TGCAGTGCTCCCACAGGGGGCGGAAGCACAGATACGCAGTATTTT.

The sample holds many counts of this clonotype. The chain combines TRBV20-1 with TRBJ1-1; 7 bases are shared with TRBD1. V was pared by 3 bases and J by 0 bases, with 4 bases of the junction left unmatched. The CDR3 totals 14 residues. The germline V gene has CDR1 DFQATT and CDR2 SNEGSKA (reference sequence). Written as DNA, the CDR3 is TGCAGTGCTAGGTGGGGACAGATGAACACTGAAGCTTTCTTT. Its translation: CSARWGQMNTEAFF.

This clonotype has a handful of counts. The V gene is TRBV19, the J gene TRBJ1-3; TRBD1 matches at 9 bases. The V gene's germline CDR1 is LNHDA and CDR2 SQIVND (reference sequence). Trimming at V came to 7 bases and at J to 2 bases, leaving 3 bases not matched to a gene. This CDR3 comprises 14 residues. The DNA for the CDR3 is TGTGCCAGTACTGGGACAGGGACTGGAAACACCATATATTTT. It is translated as CASTGTGTGNTIYF.

This clonotype appeared many times. The rearrangement joins TRBV29-1 to TRBJ2-7, with a possible D match to TRBD2 (6 bases). This CDR3 comprises 13 residues. Germline V gene sequence: CDR1 SQVTM, CDR2 ANQGSEA. V lost 7 bases to trimming and J lost 1 base, with 14 bases between them. In nucleotides, the CDR3 is TGCAGCGCCCGAGCTCGGGGGTCCTACGAGCAGTACTTC. As protein: CSARARGSYEQYF.

V and J are TRBV5-1 and TRBJ2-3; TRBD2 matches at 9 bases. The CDR3 spans 16 residues. Germline V gives CDR1 SGHRS, CDR2 YFSETQ. Trimming at V came to 4 bases and at J to 0 bases, leaving 6 bases not matched to a gene. DNA of the CDR3: TGCGCCAGCAGCCACCTAGCGGGACATAGCACAGATACGCAGTATTTT. Amino acids: CASSHLAGHSTDTQYF.

The CDR3 coding sequence is TGTGCCAGCAGGGAGGCTAGCGGGGGGCCGTACAATGAGCAGTTCTTC. Amino acid sequence: CASREASGGPYNEQFF. The V gene is TRBV6-2 or TRBV6-3, the J gene TRBJ2-1; 11 nucleotides match TRBD2. V shed 6 bases and J 4 bases; nucleotides not matched to a gene: 8. The length of the CDR3 is 16 residues. Germline V lookup: CDR1 MNHEY, CDR2 SVGEGT.

This clonotype was observed many times. This chain connects TRBV6-1 to TRBJ2-1; D may correspond to TRBD1 or TRBD2 (5 bases each). Germline CDR1 reads MNHNS; CDR2 reads SASEGT. The CDR3 consists of 16 residues. V gave up 8 bases and J gave up 3 bases, with 20 bases separating them. The CDR3 protein is CASGKFRDRLYNEQFF. CDR3 nucleotides: TGTGCCAGCGGGAAGTTCCGGGACCGACTCTACAATGAGCAGTTCTTC.

This clonotype appeared many times. This chain's CDR3 is CASSIGEGDTQYF. CDR3 sequence (DNA): TGTGCCAGCAGTATCGGGGAAGGGGATACGCAGTATTTT. The J gene is TRBJ2-3, the V gene TRBV12-3 or TRBV12-4; D may be TRBD2 (5 bases). V was clipped by 5 bases and J by 6 bases, with 12 bases between them. CDR3 length: 13 amino acids.

The table lists this clonotype with a few counts. The rearrangement links TRBV6-6 to TRBJ2-1; D ambiguous. The CDR3 extends over 18 amino acids. Trimming took 3 bases from V and 3 from J, leaving 21 bases between them. CDR1 MNHNY and CDR2 SVGAGI come from the germline V gene (reference sequence). CDR3 residues: CASSYVRGSQWFYNEQFF. CDR3 nucleotides: TGTGCCAGCAGTTATGTACGCGGTTCGCAGTGGTTCTACAATGAGCAGTTCTTC.

This clonotype has a count of ten or more. V gene TRBV27 combines with J gene TRBJ2-7, with 7 bases matching TRBD1. Germline CDR1 MNHEY, CDR2 SMNVEV (reference sequence). V dropped 5 bases and J dropped 2; count of bases not matched to a gene: 6. This CDR3 has 14 residues. This chain's CDR3 is CASSVRQGPYEQYF. CDR3 nucleotide sequence: TGTGCCAGCAGTGTCCGACAGGGCCCCTACGAGCAGTACTTC.

A single count supports this clonotype. The V gene is TRBV27, the J gene TRBJ1-5; no clear D gene. Between the trimmed V and J ends, which lost 3 bases and 1 base, there was a span of 7 bases. There are 14 residues in the CDR3. Per germline, CDR1 MNHEY and CDR2 SMNVEV (reference sequence). The CDR3 nucleotides read TGTGCCAGCAGTTTTGAAGGCAGCAATCAGCCCCAGCATTTT. This translates into CASSFEGSNQPQHF.

This clonotype was counted only a few times. The chain combines TRBV28 with TRBJ2-1; D might be TRBD1 (5 bases). Trimming took off 6 bases at V and 5 bases at J, with 11 bases between the two ends. The germline CDR1 and CDR2 sequences are MDHEN and SYDVKM. This CDR3 contains 13 residues. CDR3 amino acids: CASSPGQDNEQFF. The CDR3 DNA reads TGTGCCAGCAGCCCTGGACAAGACAATGAGCAGTTCTTC. The full variable domain, rest sourced from reference TRBV28 and TRBJ2-1, is DVKVTQSSRYLVKRTGEKVFLECVQDMDHENMFWYRQDPGLGLRLIYFSYDVKMKEKGDIPEGYSVSREKKERFSLILESASTNQTSMYLCASSPGQDNEQFFGPGTRLTVL.

This chain uses TRBV19 with TRBJ2-2; TRBD1 aligns across 9 bases. V trimming: 9 bases; J trimming: 3 bases; junction bases outside the gene matches: 5. Per germline, CDR1 LNHDA and CDR2 SQIVND (reference sequence). The CDR3 covers 14 residues. The DNA for the CDR3 is TGTGCCAGCCTAGACAGGGGGGACACCGGGGAGCTGTTTTTT. This sequence encodes CASLDRGDTGELFF. Together with reference TRBV19 and TRBJ2-2, the CDR3 gives the full variable domain: DGGITQSPKYLFRKEGQNVTLSCEQNLNHDAMYWYRQDPGQGLRLIYYSQIVNDFQKGDIAEGYSVSREKKESFPLTVTSAQKNPTAFYLCASLDRGDTGELFFGEGSRLTVL.